The 13 T cell receptor beta chains presented below share a single source sample, sequenced in a study of control samples from healthy donors and cancer patients. TCRdb's copy holds only in-frame clones and misses some; the assay was immunoSEQ multiplex PCR. Of about 130,000 clones detected, over 80% appear once; the ten largest clones hold 0.55% to 0.65%. The sample taken for sequencing was PBMCs. Receptors originate from an elderly man with head and neck cancer.

DNA of the CDR3: TGTGCCAGCAGCTTAGGACAGGGAGGGATTGGGCCCCAGCATTTT. Translated, it gives CASSLGQGGIGPQHF. This rearrangement joins TRBV7-9 to TRBJ1-5; TRBD1 agrees at 7 bases. Germline CDR1 reads SEHNR; CDR2 reads FQNEAQ (reference sequence). Germline trimming cut 1 base from V and 9 bases from J; bases unmatched to any gene: 9. The CDR3 has 15 amino acids.

About this clone itself: One junction end disagrees with the germline gene, perhaps due to a read error. The rearrangement links TRBV9 to TRBJ2-2, with 9 positions matching TRBD1. The CDR3 consists of 17 residues. Germline CDR1 and CDR2: SGDLS and YYNGEE. The CDR3: CASSATPGTGNAGELFF. CDR3 bases: TGTGCCAGCAGCGCGACCCCCGGGACAGGGAACGCCGGGGAGCTGTTTTTT.

J is TRBJ2-2 and V is TRBV12-5; 7 bases line up with TRBD2. V dropped 5 bases and J dropped 5; count of bases not matched to a gene: 14. The CDR3 runs to 17 residues. Germline V gene lookup returns CDR1 LGHNT and CDR2 FRNRAP. The CDR3 here is CASGLSLGGVKTGELFF. CDR3 nucleotides: TGTGCTAGTGGTCTTTCCCTGGGGGGGGTAAAGACCGGGGAGCTGTTTTTT.

The CDR3, as DNA: TGCAGTGCTAGAGGCGCTTTCTTT. Its translation is CSARGAFF. J is TRBJ1-1 and V is TRBV20-1; D gene unclear. The ends were cut back, 1 base at V and 11 bases at J, with 2 bases in the middle. CDR1 and CDR2 (germline): DFQATT, SNEGSKA (reference sequence). This CDR3 is built from 8 residues.

The chain links TRBV5-6 to TRBJ2-7; D may be TRBD1 or TRBD2 (6 bases each). Germline V gene data show CDR1 as SGHDT and CDR2 as YYEEEE. The CDR3 is 14 residues long. Trimming shortened V by 1 base and J by 5 bases, and 13 bases separated the two germline ends. The CDR3 DNA follows: TGTGCCAGCAGCTTGCGGGGGCGCACGGACGAGCAGTACTTC. It is translated as CASSLRGRTDEQYF.

The CDR3 coding sequence is TGTGCCAGCAGCCAAGAAATCGGACGGAGAGGCTACACCTTC. It encodes CASSQEIGRRGYTF. The chain carries TRBV14 and TRBJ1-2; D gene uncertain. The CDR3 contains 14 residues. The germline V gene encodes CDR1 SGHDN and CDR2 FVKESK. The ends were cut back, 0 bases at V and 8 bases at J, with 13 bases in the middle.

V gene TRBV28 combines with J gene TRBJ2-2, with TRBD1 matching 9 bases. The CDR3 runs 16 residues. The ends lost 1 base at V and 2 bases at J; junction bases unmatched: 2. Germline V gene lookup returns CDR1 MDHEN and CDR2 SYDVKM. The CDR3 DNA reads TGTGCCAGCAGTTTATTGGGACAGGGTAACACCGGGGAGCTGTTTTTT. Residues: CASSLLGQGNTGELFF. Complete variable domain (other parts from reference TRBV28 and TRBJ2-2): DVKVTQSSRYLVKRTGEKVFLECVQDMDHENMFWYRQDPGLGLRLIYFSYDVKMKEKGDIPEGYSVSREKKERFSLILESASTNQTSMYLCASSLLGQGNTGELFFGEGSRLTVL.

V is TRBV10-3 and J is TRBJ2-3; tentatively, D is TRBD1 (6 bases). Deletions cut 8 bases from V and 4 bases from J, with 19 bases between. The CDR3 contains 15 residues. The germline V gene has CDR1 ENHRY and CDR2 SYGVKD. DNA of the CDR3: TGTGCCATCGCCCCGATGGGGGCCCGGGCAGATACGCAGTATTTT. This translates into CAIAPMGARADTQYF.

The rearrangement joins TRBV5-5 to TRBJ1-2; D not resolved. The CDR3 has 14 residues. V lost 3 bases, J lost 4 bases, and 13 bases lay in between. The germline CDR1 and CDR2 sequences are SGHKS and YYEKEE (reference sequence). The CDR3 is CASSSGVGAYGYTF. Written as DNA, the CDR3 is TGTGCCAGCAGCTCCGGGGTAGGTGCCTATGGCTACACCTTC.

This clone was detected ten times or more. The rearrangement uses TRBV7-2 and TRBJ2-7; D is uncertain. The CDR3 is 16 residues long. With 5 bases removed from V and 3 bases from J, the gap between germline ends came to 20 bases. Germline V gene data show CDR1 as SGHTA and CDR2 as FQGNSA. The CDR3 nucleotides read TGTGCCAGCAGCCCAGGCCGTCGTTTTAGGGACTACGAGCAGTACTTC. This gives the protein CASSPGRRFRDYEQYF.

The chain couples TRBV5-1 to TRBJ1-1, with D tentatively TRBD1 (5 bases). The CDR3 is made up of 15 amino acids. Germline values: CDR1 SGHRS, CDR2 YFSETQ. V gave up 0 bases and J gave up 0 bases, with 9 bases separating them. CDR3 DNA: TGCGCCAGCAGCTTGGAGCCGGGGGTGAACACTGAAGCTTTCTTT. It specifies CASSLEPGVNTEAFF.

The genes are TRBV12-5 and TRBJ1-1; perhaps TRBD1 as D (5 bases). Between the trimmed V and J ends, which lost 1 base and 10 bases, there was a span of 13 bases. The CDR3 loop spans 13 amino acids. The germline V gene encodes CDR1 LGHNT and CDR2 FRNRAP. Written as DNA, the CDR3 is TGTGCTAGTGGTTTGGGCACGGGGGTTTTAGCTTTCTTT. As protein: CASGLGTGVLAFF.

The V call is TRBV12-5, the J call TRBJ2-7; D is perhaps TRBD1 (5 bases). Germline V gives CDR1 LGHNT, CDR2 FRNRAP. The V gene lost 2 bases and the J gene lost 4 bases, with 15 bases spanning the gap. The CDR3 length is 15 residues. CDR3 nucleotides: TGTGCTAGTGGTTTGCCCACCTCAGGGTGGTACGAGCAGTACTTC. Protein sequence: CASGLPTSGWYEQYF.